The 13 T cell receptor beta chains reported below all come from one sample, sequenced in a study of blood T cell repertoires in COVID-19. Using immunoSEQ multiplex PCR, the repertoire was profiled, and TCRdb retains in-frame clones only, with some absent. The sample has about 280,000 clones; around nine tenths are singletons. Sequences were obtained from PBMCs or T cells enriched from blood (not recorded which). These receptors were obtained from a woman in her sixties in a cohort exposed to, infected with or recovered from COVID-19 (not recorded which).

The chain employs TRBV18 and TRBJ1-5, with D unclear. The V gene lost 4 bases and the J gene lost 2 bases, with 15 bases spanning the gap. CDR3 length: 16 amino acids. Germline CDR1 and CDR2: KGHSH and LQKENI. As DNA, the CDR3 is TGTGCCAGCTCACATGGAGACCGAGTCGGCAATCAGCCCCAGCATTTT. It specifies CASSHGDRVGNQPQHF.

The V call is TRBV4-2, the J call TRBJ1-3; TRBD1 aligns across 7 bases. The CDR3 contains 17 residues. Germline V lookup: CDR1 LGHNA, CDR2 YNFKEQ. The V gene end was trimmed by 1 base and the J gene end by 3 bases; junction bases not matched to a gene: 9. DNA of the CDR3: TGTGCCAGCAGCCAAGCCTGGGGAAGGGGGCATGGAAACACCATATATTTT. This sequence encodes CASSQAWGRGHGNTIYF.

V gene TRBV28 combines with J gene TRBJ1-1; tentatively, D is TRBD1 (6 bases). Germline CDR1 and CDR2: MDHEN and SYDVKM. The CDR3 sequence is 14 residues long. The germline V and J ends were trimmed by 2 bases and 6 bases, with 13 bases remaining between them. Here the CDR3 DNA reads TGTGCCAGCAGTTTACCCAGGGGTAGCGCTGAAGCTTTCTTT. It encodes CASSLPRGSAEAFF.

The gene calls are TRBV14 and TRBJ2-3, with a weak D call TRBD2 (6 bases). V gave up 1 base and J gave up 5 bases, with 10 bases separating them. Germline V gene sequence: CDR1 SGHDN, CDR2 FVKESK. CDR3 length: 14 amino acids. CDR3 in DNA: TGTGCCAGCAGCCAAGGACTAGGCGGAGATACGCAGTATTTT. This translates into CASSQGLGGDTQYF.

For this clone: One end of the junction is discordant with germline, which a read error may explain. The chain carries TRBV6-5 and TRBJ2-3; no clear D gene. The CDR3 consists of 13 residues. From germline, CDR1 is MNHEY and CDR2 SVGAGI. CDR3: CASSDSRLDTQYF. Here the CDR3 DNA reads TGTGCCAGCAGTGACTCCAGGTTGGATACGCAGTATTTT.

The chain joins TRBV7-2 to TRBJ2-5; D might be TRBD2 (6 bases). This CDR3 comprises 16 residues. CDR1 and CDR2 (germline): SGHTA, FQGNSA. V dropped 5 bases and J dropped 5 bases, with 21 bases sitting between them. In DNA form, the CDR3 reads TGTGCCAGCAGCCTAATTCTAGCGTGGGTGGGTGAGACCCAGTACTTC. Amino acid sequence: CASSLILAWVGETQYF.

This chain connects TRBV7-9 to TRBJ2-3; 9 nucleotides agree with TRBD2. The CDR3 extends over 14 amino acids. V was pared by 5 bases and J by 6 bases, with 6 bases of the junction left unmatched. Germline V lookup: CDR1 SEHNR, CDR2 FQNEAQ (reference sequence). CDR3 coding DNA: TGTGCCAGCAGCCTTAGCGGGAGACCGGATACGCAGTATTTT. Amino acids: CASSLSGRPDTQYF.

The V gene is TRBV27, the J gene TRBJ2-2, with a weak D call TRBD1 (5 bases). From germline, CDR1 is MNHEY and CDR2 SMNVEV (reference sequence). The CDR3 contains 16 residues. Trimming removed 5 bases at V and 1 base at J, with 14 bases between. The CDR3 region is CASSPSPGLNTGELFF. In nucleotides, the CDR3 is TGTGCCAGCAGTCCTTCCCCAGGGCTGAACACCGGGGAGCTGTTTTTT.

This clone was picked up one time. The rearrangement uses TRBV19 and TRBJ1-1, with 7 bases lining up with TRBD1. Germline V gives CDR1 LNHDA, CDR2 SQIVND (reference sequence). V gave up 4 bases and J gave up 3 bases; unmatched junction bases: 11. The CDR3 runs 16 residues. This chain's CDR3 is CASSNPGQASDTEAFF. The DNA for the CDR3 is TGTGCCAGTAGTAATCCCGGACAGGCTTCGGACACTGAAGCTTTCTTT.

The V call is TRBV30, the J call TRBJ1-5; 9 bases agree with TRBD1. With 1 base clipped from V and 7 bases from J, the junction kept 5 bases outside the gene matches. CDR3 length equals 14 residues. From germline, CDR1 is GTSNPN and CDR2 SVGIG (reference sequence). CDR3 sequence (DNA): TGTGCCTGGAGTGAAACAGGGGGCGGACAGCCCCAGCATTTT. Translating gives CAWSETGGGQPQHF.

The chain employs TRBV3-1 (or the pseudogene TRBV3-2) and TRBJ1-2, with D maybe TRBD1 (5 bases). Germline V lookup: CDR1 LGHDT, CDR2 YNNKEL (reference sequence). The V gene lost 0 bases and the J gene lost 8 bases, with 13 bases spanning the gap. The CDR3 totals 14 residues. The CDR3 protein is CASSQDLGGRGYTF. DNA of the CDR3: TGTGCCAGCAGCCAAGACTTGGGGGGTAGGGGCTACACCTTC.

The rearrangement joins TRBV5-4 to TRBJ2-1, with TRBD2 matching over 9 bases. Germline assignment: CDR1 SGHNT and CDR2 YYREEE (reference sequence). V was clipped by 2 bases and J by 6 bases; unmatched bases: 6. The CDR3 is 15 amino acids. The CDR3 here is CASSFTSGLGNEQFF. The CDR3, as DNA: TGTGCCAGCAGCTTTACTAGCGGGTTGGGCAATGAGCAGTTCTTC.

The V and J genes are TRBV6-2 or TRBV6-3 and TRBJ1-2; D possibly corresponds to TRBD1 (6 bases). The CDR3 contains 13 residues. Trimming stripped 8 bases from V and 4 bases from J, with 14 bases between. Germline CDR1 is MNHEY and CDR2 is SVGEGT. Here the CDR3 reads CASRWGTLYGYTF. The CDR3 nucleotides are TGTGCCAGCCGTTGGGGGACACTCTATGGCTACACCTTC.